A selection of T cell receptor beta chains follows, all from one sample in a study of beta chain features in type 1 diabetes. Clones were read by immunoSEQ multiplex PCR, and TCRdb kept only the in-frame ones, dropping some. The table records around 330,000 clones, 8% to 13% of them present only once. Sample: naive CD4+ T cells from blood. All receptors derive from a woman between 25 and 40 years old in good health. CDR3s include the opening cysteine and the closing phenylalanine or tryptophan. Each record gives: CDR3 length, D gene, clone size, J gene, V gene, CDR3 protein, CDR3 DNA. D genes are given only for firm matches. Clone size appears in some rows only: once, few, many, or a class for an expanded clone.

13,-,-,TRBJ1-1,TRBV30,CAWGKFGGSEAFF,TGTGCCTGGGGCAAGTTTGGGGGCTCTGAAGCTTTCTTT
14,TRBD2,-,TRBJ2-5,TRBV4-3,CASSRAAGGETQYF,TGCGCCAGCAGCCGTGCGGCGGGGGGGGAGACCCAGTACTTC
14,-,few,TRBJ2-5,TRBV18,CASSRDLLQETQYF,TGTGCCAGCTCACGGGACTTACTACAAGAGACCCAGTACTTC
16,TRBD1,few,TRBJ2-5,TRBV18,CASSSTTGGLQETQYF,TGTGCCAGCTCGTCTACGACAGGGGGCTTACAAGAGACCCAGTACTTC
14,-,-,TRBJ2-1,TRBV12-5,CASGLAAGGNEQFF,TGTGCTAGTGGTTTGGCCGCGGGCGGGAATGAGCAGTTCTTC
16,TRBD1,-,TRBJ2-7,TRBV5-1,CASSSAAGTGSYEQYF,TGCGCCAGCAGCTCCGCTGCCGGGACAGGGTCCTACGAGCAGTACTTC
15,-,-,TRBJ2-7,TRBV5-1,CASSLEGELLYEQYF,TGCGCCAGCAGCTTGGAGGGGGAGTTACTCTACGAGCAGTACTTC
13,TRBD2,-,TRBJ2-2,TRBV2,CASSSGNTGELFF,TGTGCCAGCTCTAGCGGGAACACCGGGGAGCTGTTTTTT
15,-,-,TRBJ2-7,TRBV15,CATSTPSVQAYEQYF,TGTGCCACCAGCACTCCTAGCGTGCAAGCCTACGAGCAGTACTTC
14,TRBD1,-,TRBJ2-7,TRBV25-1,CASSEMGQVSEQYF,TGTGCCAGCAGTGAAATGGGACAGGTATCCGAGCAGTACTTC
11,-,few,TRBJ2-7,TRBV10-3,CATASGYEQYF,TGTGCCACTGCTTCGGGCTACGAGCAGTACTTC
11,-,few,TRBJ2-2,TRBV30,CAWSVIGELFF,TGTGCCTGGAGTGTTATCGGGGAGCTGTTTTTT
15,TRBD2,-,TRBJ2-1,TRBV6-5,CASSYASGNGFEQFF,TGTGCCAGCAGTTACGCGAGCGGGAACGGTTTTGAGCAGTTCTTC
14,TRBD1,-,TRBJ1-5,TRBV7-2,CASSLRDRNQPQHF,TGTGCCAGCAGCTTAAGGGACAGGAATCAGCCCCAGCATTTT
15,TRBD2,few,TRBJ2-1,TRBV30,CAWSPFLAGGNEQFF,TGTGCCTGGAGTCCCTTTCTAGCGGGAGGAAATGAGCAGTTCTTC
16,-,few,TRBJ1-4,TRBV2,CATSSEGLLRREKLFF,TGTGCCACATCATCGGAGGGCCTACTTCGGCGGGAAAAACTGTTTTTT
14,-,-,TRBJ2-2,TRBV4-2,CASSPRTDTGELFF,TGTGCCAGCAGCCCCAGGACAGACACCGGGGAGCTGTTTTTT
14,TRBD2,few,TRBJ2-3,TRBV9,CASSQTSGMDTQYF,TGTGCCAGCAGCCAGACTAGCGGCATGGATACGCAGTATTTT
14,-,few,TRBJ2-1,TRBV29-1,CSVETGSYYNEQFF,TGCAGCGTTGAAACCGGGAGCTACTACAATGAGCAGTTCTTC
15,-,-,TRBJ1-2,TRBV23-1,CASSQFHPGLRVYTF,TGCGCCAGCAGTCAATTCCATCCGGGACTACGTGTCTACACCTTC
15,TRBD2,-,TRBJ2-1,TRBV4-3,CASSSRPAGGNEQFF,TGCGCCAGCAGCTCCCGACCGGCGGGAGGCAATGAGCAGTTCTTC
17,TRBD2,few,TRBJ2-1,TRBV7-2,CASSLVRAGLAGNEQFF,TGTGCCAGCAGCTTAGTCCGGGCTGGACTAGCGGGAAATGAGCAGTTCTTC
13,-,-,TRBJ2-5,TRBV7-9,CATTSGYGETQYF,TGTGCCACCACTTCGGGGTACGGAGAGACCCAGTACTTC
16,TRBD1,few,TRBJ2-5,TRBV25-1,CASSESGRGREETQYF,TGTGCCAGCAGTGAATCCGGCAGGGGGCGCGAAGAGACCCAGTACTTC
16,TRBD2,few,TRBJ2-1,TRBV4-2,CASSQEPSGTYNEQFF,TGTGCCAGCAGCCAAGAACCTAGCGGGACCTACAATGAGCAGTTCTTC
14,TRBD1,few,TRBJ1-2,TRBV5-1,CASRLTGEVGGYTF,TGCGCCAGCAGGTTGACAGGGGAGGTTGGCGGCTACACCTTC
15,-,few,TRBJ2-5,TRBV25-1,CASSESGALQETQYF,TGTGCCAGCAGTGAATCAGGGGCACTACAAGAGACCCAGTACTTC
14,TRBD1,-,TRBJ1-5,TRBV5-1,CASSWNTGDQPQHF,TGCGCCAGCAGCTGGAATACAGGGGACCAGCCCCAGCATTTT
17,TRBD2,few,TRBJ2-3,TRBV13,CASSLGPGLPSTDTQYF,TGTGCCAGCAGCTTAGGCCCGGGACTACCGAGCACAGATACGCAGTATTTT
15,TRBD2,-,TRBJ2-1,TRBV29-1,CSVGSGLAGAGEQFF,TGCAGCGTTGGGTCTGGGCTAGCGGGAGCCGGTGAGCAGTTCTTC
15,TRBD2,-,TRBJ2-3,TRBV7-3,CASSLTSGSTDTQYF,TGTGCCAGCAGCTTGACTAGCGGGAGCACAGATACGCAGTATTTT
14,TRBD1,-,TRBJ2-7,TRBV7-3,CASSSRQGAYEQYF,TGTGCCAGCAGCTCCCGACAGGGGGCCTACGAGCAGTACTTC
15,-,few,TRBJ2-7,TRBV28,CASSLLGGYSYEQYF,TGTGCCAGCAGTCTCCTCGGCGGGTACTCCTACGAGCAGTACTTC
13,-,-,TRBJ2-7,TRBV5-1,CASSLTGSYEQYF,TGCGCCAGCAGTCTGACAGGATCCTACGAGCAGTACTTC
15,TRBD1,few,TRBJ1-4,TRBV28,CASSRDRGAGEKLFF,TGTGCCAGCAGTAGGGACAGGGGAGCCGGTGAAAAACTGTTTTTT
13,-,-,TRBJ2-5,TRBV5-1,CASSRDQGETQYF,TGCGCCAGCAGCAGGGATCAGGGGGAGACCCAGTACTTC
14,TRBD2,-,TRBJ2-5,TRBV7-9,CASSELSGSKTQYF,TGTGCCAGCAGCGAACTAAGCGGGAGTAAGACCCAGTACTTC
13,-,-,TRBJ2-3,TRBV29-1,CSVGDYFTDTQYF,TGCAGCGTTGGCGACTATTTCACAGATACGCAGTATTTT
12,-,few,TRBJ2-1,TRBV2,CASSGSDNEQFF,TGTGCCAGCAGTGGGTCGGACAATGAGCAGTTCTTC
17,TRBD2,-,TRBJ2-3,TRBV5-6,CASSLRTSGDISDTQYF,TGTGCCAGCAGCCTAAGGACTAGCGGGGACATCTCAGATACGCAGTATTTT
13,-,-,TRBJ1-5,TRBV19,CAAGEISNQPQHF,TGTGCCGCGGGGGAAATAAGCAATCAGCCCCAGCATTTT
13,TRBD1,few,TRBJ1-1,TRBV18,CASSPGTAVEAFF,TGTGCCAGCTCACCTGGGACAGCAGTTGAAGCTTTCTTT
15,TRBD2,few,TRBJ2-1,TRBV10-3,CAIRTSGSSYNEQFF,TGTGCCATCAGAACTAGCGGGAGCTCCTACAATGAGCAGTTCTTC
16,TRBD1,-,TRBJ2-7,TRBV5-1,CASSPPLGTGGDEQYF,TGCGCCAGCAGCCCGCCGTTAGGGACAGGGGGTGACGAGCAGTACTTC
14,TRBD1,few,TRBJ1-5,TRBV18,CASSPGQVGQPQHF,TGTGCCAGCTCACCCGGACAGGTGGGTCAGCCCCAGCATTTT
12,-,-,TRBJ1-4,TRBV29-1,CSVRTRGEKLFF,TGCAGCGTTCGAACAAGGGGTGAAAAACTGTTTTTT
17,TRBD2,few,TRBJ2-6,TRBV30,CAWSRAGDPSGANVLTF,TGTGCCTGGTCTCGGGCGGGGGATCCCTCTGGGGCCAACGTCCTGACTTTC
15,TRBD2,-,TRBJ2-1,TRBV27,CASGRAGGKYNEQFF,TGTGCCAGCGGTAGAGCGGGAGGAAAATACAATGAGCAGTTCTTC
12,-,few,TRBJ2-7,TRBV5-1,CASSLQGEVQYF,TGCGCCAGCAGCTTACAGGGTGAGGTGCAGTACTTC
11,-,-,TRBJ1-1,TRBV6-5,CASSKGQEPFF,TGTGCCAGCAGTAAAGGACAAGAGCCTTTCTTT
15,TRBD2,few,TRBJ2-1,TRBV2,CASSEQGLAPDEQFF,TGTGCCAGCAGTGAGCAGGGACTAGCTCCCGATGAGCAGTTCTTC
17,TRBD2,-,TRBJ2-1,TRBV29-1,CSVETLAGGSSYNEQFF,TGCAGCGTTGAAACACTAGCGGGAGGGAGCTCCTACAATGAGCAGTTCTTC
15,TRBD1,-,TRBJ1-5,TRBV7-9,CASSLTGGSNQPQHF,TGTGCCAGCAGCCTGACAGGGGGAAGCAATCAGCCCCAGCATTTT
13,-,-,TRBJ2-7,TRBV11-2,CASSPRGAYEQYF,TGTGCCAGCAGCCCCCGAGGAGCCTACGAGCAGTACTTC